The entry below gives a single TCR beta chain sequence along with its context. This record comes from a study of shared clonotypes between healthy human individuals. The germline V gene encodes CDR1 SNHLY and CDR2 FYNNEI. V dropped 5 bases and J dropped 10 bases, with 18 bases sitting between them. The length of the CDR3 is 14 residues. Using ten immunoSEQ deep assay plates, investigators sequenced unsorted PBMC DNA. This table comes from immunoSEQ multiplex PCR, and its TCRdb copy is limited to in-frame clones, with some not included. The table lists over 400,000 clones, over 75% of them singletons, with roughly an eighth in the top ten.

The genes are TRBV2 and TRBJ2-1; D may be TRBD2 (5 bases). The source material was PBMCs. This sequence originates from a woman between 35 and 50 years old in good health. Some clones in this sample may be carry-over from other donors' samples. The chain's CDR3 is CASSRVASSGEQFF. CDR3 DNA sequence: TGTGCCAGCAGTAGAGTAGCGTCCTCGGGGGAGCAGTTCTTC.